The rows below give T cell receptor beta chains drawn from one sample of a study of T cells after yellow fever vaccination. TCRdb re-called the 5' RACE reads with MiXCR, one entry per CDR3 protein. The table records about 140,000 distinct CDR3 sequences, approximately 7.7% of them present only once. The sample here was CD4+ T cells sorted from PBMCs, taken 5 days after the yellow fever booster vaccination. The receptor set was obtained from a man aged 25 to 45 who received the YFV17D yellow fever vaccine. Both conserved end residues are part of each CDR3. A D gene is named only where the DNA matches it firmly. Rows may omit the clone size; those that give it use once, few, many or a size class.

d_call j_call clone_size v_call cdr3_aa
. TRBJ2-7 . TRBV20-1 CCARRDRDPLFGEQYF
TRBD2 TRBJ2-5 many TRBV20-1 CSAHRGGREYQETQYF
TRBD2 TRBJ2-7 many TRBV7-2 CASSPHEGLRREQYF
. TRBJ1-1 many TRBV29-1 CSTWQGVNTEAFF
TRBD2 TRBJ2-5 few TRBV7-2 CASSSQTSGRSETQYF
TRBD2 TRBJ2-1 many TRBV20-1 CSATSGPRGNEQFF
. TRBJ1-2 many TRBV15 CATSRDWGEGSGYTF
. TRBJ2-1 many TRBV12-3/TRBV12-4 CASSPRDIYNEQFF
TRBD1 TRBJ2-5 . TRBV3-1 CACSHGLQGVETQYF
TRBD2 TRBJ2-3 . TRBV12-3/TRBV12-4 CASSRGLAGASDTQYF
TRBD1 TRBJ2-5 many TRBV7-9 CASSWTGGRRETQYF
TRBD2 TRBJ2-7 many TRBV7-2 CASSLAPGLGGYEQYF
TRBD2 TRBJ2-1 few TRBV12-3/TRBV12-4 CACSFRSSSGSLHNEQFF
TRBD2 TRBJ2-5 . TRBV7-2 CASSDNIAWGGETQYF
TRBD1 TRBJ1-4 many TRBV20-1 CSAEDDAGTGGKLFF